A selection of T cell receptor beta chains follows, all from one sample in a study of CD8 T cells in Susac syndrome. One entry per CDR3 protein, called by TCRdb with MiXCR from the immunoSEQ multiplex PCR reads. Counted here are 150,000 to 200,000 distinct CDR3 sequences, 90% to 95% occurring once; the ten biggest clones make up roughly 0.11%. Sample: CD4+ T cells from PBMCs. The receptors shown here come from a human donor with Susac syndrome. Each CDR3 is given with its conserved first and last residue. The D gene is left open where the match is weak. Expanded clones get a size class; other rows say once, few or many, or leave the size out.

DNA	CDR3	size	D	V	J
TGCAGCGTTGGCCGGACAGGCAGTTACACCTTC	CSVGRTGSYTF	NA	TRBD1	TRBV29-1	TRBJ1-2
TGTGCCAGCTCACCCCCACAGGGGGCGAGGACTGAAGCTTTCTTT	CASSPPQGARTEAFF	NA	TRBD1	TRBV18	TRBJ1-1
TGTGCCAGCAGCGTGACAGGGGACCATTCACCCCTCCACTTT	CASSVTGDHSPLHF	NA	TRBD1	TRBV7-9	TRBJ1-6
TGCAGCGCCCGGACTAGCGGGGAAAGCACAGATACGCAGTATTTT	CSARTSGESTDTQYF	NA	TRBD2	TRBV29-1	TRBJ2-3
TGTGCCAGCAGCTTAGAGGTGGCAGGGGGCAATGGCTACACCTTC	CASSLEVAGGNGYTF	once	TRBD1	TRBV7-2	TRBJ1-2
TGTGCCAGCAGCTTAGTCAGGCACACCATATATTTT	CASSLVRHTIYF	NA	NA	TRBV7-2	TRBJ1-3
TGTGCCAGCAGCCCGGCGGGGTTAGGGCACGAGCAGTACTTC	CASSPAGLGHEQYF	NA	NA	TRBV7-8	TRBJ2-7
TGCAGTGCTAGAGAAGGCGGGGGCCTCAAAAACATTCAGTACTTC	CSAREGGGLKNIQYF	NA	NA	TRBV20-1	TRBJ2-4
TGTGCCAGCAGCCAACAGGGGGCGATAACGCAGTATTTT	CASSQQGAITQYF	NA	TRBD1	TRBV14	TRBJ2-3
TGCGCCAGCAGCTTGGGTCAGGGGTTCACTGAAGCTTTCTTT	CASSLGQGFTEAFF	once	NA	TRBV5-1	TRBJ1-1
TGTGCCAGCAGGCTCGATTCACCCCTCCACTTT	CASRLDSPLHF	NA	NA	TRBV6-6	TRBJ1-6
TGTGCCAGCAGACGGGGGGGAACCAACTATGGCTACACCTTC	CASRRGGTNYGYTF	NA	NA	TRBV6-5	TRBJ1-2
TGTGCCAGCAGTGAATTACAGGGGACGGAGGATGGCTACACCTTC	CASSELQGTEDGYTF	NA	TRBD1	TRBV25-1	TRBJ1-2
TGCGCCAGCAGCTTTGACAGGCCTAACTATGGCTACACCTTC	CASSFDRPNYGYTF	once	NA	TRBV5-1	TRBJ1-2
TGCGCCAGCAGCCCAAAGGGGGCAAGGTACAATGAGCAGTTCTTC	CASSPKGARYNEQFF	once	TRBD1	TRBV10-1	TRBJ2-1
TGCAGCGTTGTCTTGGGCCCGAGGACAAGTTATGGCTACACCTTC	CSVVLGPRTSYGYTF	NA	NA	TRBV29-1	TRBJ1-2
TGTGCCAGCAGCGGCAGGGTTCGCGGGACTGAAGCTTTCTTT	CASSGRVRGTEAFF	NA	NA	TRBV9	TRBJ1-1
TGTGCCAGCAGCTTACAGCAGGGTTACAAACCCCAGTACTTC	CASSLQQGYKPQYF	NA	NA	TRBV7-9	TRBJ2-5
TGTGCCAGCAGTTCGGCCGGGACAGGGGCTTCCTACGAGCAGTACTTC	CASSSAGTGASYEQYF	NA	TRBD1	TRBV11-2	TRBJ2-7
TGTGCCAGCAGCACCTCGCGGGGGGGCTCCTACAATGAGCAGTTCTTC	CASSTSRGGSYNEQFF	NA	TRBD2	TRBV3-1	TRBJ2-1
TGTGCCAGCAGTGCCTTGGTGTCGGGCACTGAAGCTTTCTTT	CASSALVSGTEAFF	NA	NA	TRBV2	TRBJ1-1
TGTGCCAGCAGCTTTGATCGGGGATCAGAGACCCAGTACTTC	CASSFDRGSETQYF	NA	NA	TRBV7-2	TRBJ2-5
TGTGCCAGCAGTAGGACAGGGCGGACTGAAGCTTTCTTT	CASSRTGRTEAFF	NA	TRBD1	TRBV25-1	TRBJ1-1
TGCAGTGCTAGAGATGGGACCAGAGATGAGCAGTTCTTC	CSARDGTRDEQFF	NA	NA	TRBV20-1	TRBJ2-1
TGCAGCGTTAATCAGGGAGGGAACACTGAAGCTTTCTTT	CSVNQGGNTEAFF	NA	NA	TRBV29-1	TRBJ1-1